This T cell receptor (beta chain) was documented in a study of molecular identifiers for immune sequencing clone quantification. Germline lookup yields CDR1 MNHEY and CDR2 SMNVEV (reference sequence). V lost 6 bases, J lost 1 base, and 9 bases lay in between. The length of the CDR3 is 13 residues. In this sample, this clonotype turned up once. TCRdb fed the PCR reads into MiXCR, producing one record per CDR3 protein. This sample has roughly 9,800 distinct CDR3 sequences, with roughly 20% found just once. The rearrangement joins TRBV27 to TRBJ1-1, with D unclear. Material for sequencing was naive CD8+ T cells from blood, with Jurkat cell RNA spiked in. Regarding subset: FACS-sorted CD8+CD4-CCR7+CD45RA+ naive T cells. The receptor's source is a human donor in good health. Some libraries in this study had Jurkat cell RNA spiked in. This CDR3 is CASRVLGNTEAFF. DNA of the CDR3: TGTGCCAGCAGAGTTCTGGGGAACACTGAAGCTTTCTTT.